This TCR beta chain was retrieved from a study of somatic mutations in cytotoxic T cells in rheumatoid arthritis. Study-level points and caveats: Healthy controls showed no age-related rise in CD8+ clonality, whereas rheumatoid arthritis patients did.

Points on this clone: Its antigen is still unknown.

Germline V gene data show CDR1 as SGHVS and CDR2 as FNYEAQ. V lost 1 base to trimming and J lost 7 bases, with 11 bases between them. The CDR3 contains 14 residues. The data were produced by immunoSEQ multiplex PCR, yet TCRdb's version contains in-frame clones alone and is incomplete. The sample gives 19,000 or so clones, approximately 80% of which show up once; 10% to 11% is in the top ten. This receptor was taken from a man aged 18 to 30 with rheumatoid arthritis. This rearrangement joins TRBV7-6 to TRBJ1-3; D may be TRBD1 (5 bases). The sequencing sample was made of CD8+ T cells sorted from blood. The CDR3 sequence is CASSLEGQGNTIYF. The CDR3 nucleotides read TGTGCCAGCAGCTTAGAAGGGCAGGGCAACACCATATATTTT.